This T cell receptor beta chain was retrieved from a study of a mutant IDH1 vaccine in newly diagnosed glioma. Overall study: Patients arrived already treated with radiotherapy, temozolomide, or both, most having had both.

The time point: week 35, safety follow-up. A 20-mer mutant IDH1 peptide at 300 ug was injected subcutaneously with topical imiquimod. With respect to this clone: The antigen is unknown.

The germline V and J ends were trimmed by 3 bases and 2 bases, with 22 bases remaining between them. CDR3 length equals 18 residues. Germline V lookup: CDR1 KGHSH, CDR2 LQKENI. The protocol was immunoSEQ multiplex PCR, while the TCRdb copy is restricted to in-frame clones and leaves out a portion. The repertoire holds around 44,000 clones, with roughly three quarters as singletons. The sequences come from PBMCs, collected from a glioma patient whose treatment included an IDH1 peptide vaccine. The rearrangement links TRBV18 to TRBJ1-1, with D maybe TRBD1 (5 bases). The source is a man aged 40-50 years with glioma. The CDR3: CASSPYADPGSVNTEAFF. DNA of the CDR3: TGTGCCAGCTCACCCTACGCCGACCCAGGGTCGGTTAACACTGAAGCTTTCTTT.